One and the same sample provided the 27 T cell receptor beta chains below, sequenced in a study of OX40 agonist ivuxolimab in advanced cancers. Assay used: immunoSEQ multiplex PCR; TCRdb lists only in-frame clones, some missing. The repertoire consists of about 69,000 clones, with around 87% occurring once and the leading ten covering roughly a tenth. Sequenced here: CD4+ or CD8+ T cells sorted from blood, sampled in a trial of the OX40 agonist ivuxolimab. The receptors come from an adult with an advanced solid tumor such as melanoma, head and neck, liver or kidney cancer.

The chain joins TRBV6-1 to TRBJ2-3; D remains ambiguous. V lost 4 bases to trimming and J lost 4 bases, with 15 bases between them. The CDR3 loop spans 15 amino acids. Germline CDR1 reads MNHNS; CDR2 reads SASEGT. CDR3 in amino acids: CASSVLWEVADTQYF. Written as DNA, the CDR3 is TGTGCCAGCAGTGTGTTGTGGGAAGTAGCAGATACGCAGTATTTT.

CDR3 region: CASTYRQGAQNEQFF. The CDR3 coding sequence is TGTGCCAGCACTTACAGACAGGGGGCGCAGAATGAGCAGTTCTTC. The genes are TRBV18 and TRBJ2-1; TRBD1 matches at 10 bases. Losses at the gene ends were 8 bases for V and 7 bases for J; bases not matched to a gene: 11. CDR1 is KGHSH, CDR2 LQKENI, per germline. This CDR3 region has 15 residues.

The chain carries TRBV5-6 and TRBJ1-3; D not resolved. Trimming removed 0 bases from V and 0 bases from J, with 4 bases in between. The V gene's germline CDR1 is SGHDT and CDR2 YYEEEE. The CDR3 covers 14 residues. CDR3 region: CASSLVGSGNTIYF. For the CDR3, the DNA is TGTGCCAGCAGCTTGGTAGGCTCTGGAAACACCATATATTTT.

This chain joins TRBV6-6 and TRBJ2-3; no clear D gene. The CDR3 totals 11 residues. Germline CDR1 and CDR2: MNHNY and SVGAGI (reference sequence). Trimming took off 8 bases at V and 6 bases at J, with 9 bases between the two ends. The CDR3 nucleotides read TGTGCCAGCGGGGAACGGGATACGCAGTATTTT. Amino acids: CASGERDTQYF.

J is TRBJ2-2 and V is TRBV18; 8 nucleotides align to TRBD1. Per the germline V gene, CDR1 is KGHSH and CDR2 is LQKENI. The CDR3 length is 16 residues. Unmatched junction bases numbered 7, after V lost 0 bases and J lost 7 bases. The CDR3 reads CASSPPGQANVGELFF. The CDR3 nucleotides read TGTGCCAGCTCACCACCGGGACAGGCTAACGTCGGGGAGCTGTTTTTT. The variable domain in full, completed from reference TRBV18 and TRBJ2-2, reads NAGVMQNPRHLVRRRGQEARLRCSPMKGHSHVYWYRQLPEEGLKFMVYLQKENIIDESGMPKERFSAEFPKEGPSILRIQQVVRGDSAAYFCASSPPGQANVGELFFGEGSRLTVL.

This chain connects TRBV7-2 to TRBJ1-4; no clear D gene. The CDR3 is 14 residues long. Looked up from germline, CDR1 is SGHTA and CDR2 is FQGNSA. V gave up 2 bases and J gave up 10 bases, with 14 bases separating them. The CDR3 coding sequence is TGTGCCAGCAGCTTATGGGAAATGTCTGGAAAACTGTTTTTT. Translation gives CASSLWEMSGKLFF.

This sequence joins TRBV7-8 and TRBJ2-7; 7 positions match TRBD1. Germline V gene lookup returns CDR1 SGHVS and CDR2 FQNEAQ. The V gene end was trimmed by 5 bases and the J gene end by 2 bases; junction bases not matched to a gene: 6. The CDR3 sequence is 14 residues long. The chain's CDR3 is CASSPKGQTYEQYF. The CDR3 nucleotides are TGTGCCAGCAGCCCGAAGGGACAGACCTACGAGCAGTACTTC.

This chain connects TRBV5-6 to TRBJ1-1; D unresolved. CDR1 is SGHDT and CDR2 is YYEEEE in the germline V gene. The V end was cut by 4 bases, the J end by 4 bases, with 8 bases between. The CDR3 extends over 12 amino acids. The CDR3 DNA reads as TGTGCCAGCAGCCGGCGGGTCACTGAAGCTTTCTTT. This gives the protein CASSRRVTEAFF. Full variable domain (remainder filled in from reference TRBV5-6 and TRBJ1-1): DAGVTQSPTHLIKTRGQQVTLRCSPKSGHDTVSWYQQALGQGPQFIFQYYEEEERQRGNFPDRFSGHQFPNYSSELNVNALLLGDSALYLCASSRRVTEAFFGQGTRLTVV.

CDR3 loop: CASRRQGPYEQYF. DNA of the CDR3: TGTGCCAGCAGGAGACAGGGACCCTACGAGCAGTACTTC. This sequence joins TRBV2 and TRBJ2-7, with 7 bases matching TRBD1. J lost 2 bases, V lost 6 bases, and 4 bases had no gene match. The germline V gene encodes CDR1 SNHLY and CDR2 FYNNEI. The CDR3 loop spans 13 amino acids.

The chain uses TRBV21-1 and TRBJ2-3; the table gives TRBD2 as D, unverified against the DNA. TRBV21-1 counts as a pseudogene. CDR3 length: 17 amino acids. This CDR3 is CASSPPLAETSTDTQYF. CDR3 in DNA: TGTGCCAGCAGCCCTCCACTAGCGGAGACTAGCACAGATACGCAGTATTTT.

The genes are TRBV6-1 and TRBJ1-5; D call uncertain. This CDR3 is 16 amino acids long. CDR1 is MNHNS and CDR2 is SASEGT in the germline V gene. Trimming took off 2 bases at V and 2 bases at J, with 13 bases between the two ends. The CDR3 reads CASSEHNALGNQPQHF. The DNA for the CDR3 is TGTGCCAGCAGTGAACACAATGCATTGGGCAATCAGCCCCAGCATTTT.

The chain combines TRBV7-9 with TRBJ2-3; the D gene could be TRBD1 or TRBD2 (5 bases each). CDR3 length: 17 residues. The V end lost 4 bases, the J end lost 0 bases, and 17 bases lay between the germline ends. Germline V gene lookup returns CDR1 SEHNR and CDR2 FQNEAQ (reference sequence). The CDR3 nucleotides read TGTGCCAGCAGCTCCGCCTCCAGGGACGGTAGCACAGATACGCAGTATTTT. Its protein product is CASSSASRDGSTDTQYF.

This rearrangement joins TRBV9 to TRBJ1-2; D is ambiguous. Trimming shortened V by 0 bases and J by 5 bases, and 8 bases separated the two germline ends. Germline CDR1 and CDR2: SGDLS and YYNGEE. The CDR3 has 13 amino acids. CDR3 amino acids: CASSVEGSYGYTF. In nucleotides, the CDR3 is TGTGCCAGCAGCGTAGAGGGCTCGTATGGCTACACCTTC.

This clone appeared a single time. The chain couples TRBV10-3 to TRBJ2-5; no clear D gene. Germline V gene lookup returns CDR1 ENHRY and CDR2 SYGVKD. CDR3 size: 13 residues. With 5 bases removed from V and 4 bases from J, the gap between germline ends came to 11 bases. The CDR3 loop is CAISPLNTETQYF. The CDR3 coding sequence is TGTGCCATCAGTCCATTGAACACAGAGACCCAGTACTTC.

This chain uses TRBV11-3 with TRBJ1-4; 10 bases align to TRBD1. J was trimmed by 7 bases and V by 5 bases; bases with no gene match: 10. This CDR3 is 16 amino acids long. Germline V gives CDR1 SGHNT, CDR2 YENEEA. CDR3 DNA: TGTGCCAGCAGCCCCCAAGGGACAGGGGAATCTGAAAAACTGTTTTTT. It translates to CASSPQGTGESEKLFF.

The chain employs TRBV18 and TRBJ1-5; D ambiguous. V lost 4 bases to trimming and J lost 5 bases, with 12 bases between them. Germline CDR1 reads KGHSH; CDR2 reads LQKENI. The CDR3 totals 14 residues. The CDR3 protein is CASSHEGRDQPQHF. CDR3 nucleotides: TGTGCCAGCTCACACGAAGGGCGTGATCAGCCCCAGCATTTT.

The table lists this clone with a few counts. The V and J genes are TRBV19 and TRBJ2-7, with D uncertain. V lost 5 bases and J lost 3, with 5 bases in between. CDR1 is LNHDA, CDR2 SQIVND, per germline (reference sequence). This CDR3 contains 11 residues. The CDR3 DNA is TGTGCCAGTAGTTTTAACTACGAGCAGTACTTC. Its protein product is CASSFNYEQYF. Supplemented by reference TRBV19 and TRBJ2-7, the full variable domain reads DGGITQSPKYLFRKEGQNVTLSCEQNLNHDAMYWYRQDPGQGLRLIYYSQIVNDFQKGDIAEGYSVSREKKESFPLTVTSAQKNPTAFYLCASSFNYEQYFGPGTRLTVT.

This chain connects TRBV5-1 to TRBJ1-1; possible D gene TRBD1, 6 bases. V was cut by 4 bases and J by 5 bases, with 18 bases left in between. The CDR3 has 15 amino acids. Germline CDR1 is SGHRS and CDR2 is YFSETQ. The DNA of the CDR3 is TGCGCCAGCAGCGGCGGACAGCCCTTCCGAACTGAAGCTTTCTTT. Translating gives CASSGGQPFRTEAFF.

The V call is TRBV30, the J call TRBJ2-7; D gene ambiguous. CDR1 is GTSNPN, CDR2 SVGIG, per germline (reference sequence). The CDR3 spans 13 residues. Trimming pared 3 bases from V and 2 bases from J, leaving 11 bases between. The CDR3 region has the DNA TGTGCCTGGAGCCCAGGAAGAACCTACGAGCAGTACTTC. It specifies CAWSPGRTYEQYF. Full variable domain (missing parts from reference TRBV30 and TRBJ2-7): SQTIHQWPATLVQPVGSPLSLECTVEGTSNPNLYWYRQAAGRGLQLLFYSVGIGQISSEVPQNLSASRPQDRQFILSSKKLLLSDSGFYLCAWSPGRTYEQYFGPGTRLTVT.

This sequence joins TRBV28 and TRBJ1-2, with D hard to call. Trimming removed 2 bases from V and 5 bases from J, with 6 bases in between. The CDR3 runs 12 residues. CDR1 and CDR2 (germline): MDHEN, SYDVKM. CDR3 region: CASSLRSYGYTF. The CDR3 DNA reads TGTGCCAGCAGTTTAAGGAGTTATGGCTACACCTTC.

The chain joins TRBV5-8 to TRBJ2-5; D not resolved. The CDR3 is 15 amino acids. V gave up 4 bases and J gave up 5 bases, with 18 bases separating them. Germline V CDR1 and CDR2: SGHTS, YDEGEE. The CDR3 loop is CASSRRVGVGETQYF. In DNA, the CDR3 is TGTGCCAGCAGCCGACGTGTTGGAGTCGGGGAGACCCAGTACTTC.

V is TRBV6-5 and J is TRBJ1-5, with a possible D match to TRBD1 (5 bases). Germline V gives CDR1 MNHEY, CDR2 SVGAGI. The CDR3 length is 15 residues. V lost 6 bases and J lost 0, with 12 bases in between. This CDR3 reads CASRLDSYSNQPQHF. For the CDR3, the DNA is TGTGCCAGCAGACTCGACAGTTATAGCAATCAGCCCCAGCATTTT.

The chain links TRBV5-1 to TRBJ2-5; D gene unclear. V shed 5 bases and J shed 5 bases, with 10 bases lying between them. This CDR3 region has 12 residues. Germline V CDR1 and CDR2: SGHRS, YFSETQ. The CDR3, as DNA: TGCGCCAGCAGTAGGGTCGAGGAGACCCAGTACTTC. It is translated as CASSRVEETQYF.

The CDR3: CASSLGTSGSHEQFF. DNA of the CDR3: TGTGCCAGCAGCTTAGGGACTAGCGGGAGTCATGAGCAGTTCTTC. The rearrangement uses TRBV7-3 and TRBJ2-1; 14 bases match TRBD2. This CDR3 has 15 amino acids. Germline CDR1 SGHTA, CDR2 FQGTGA. The J segment lost 8 bases and the V segment lost 2 bases, leaving 2 bases of the junction unmatched.

The genes are TRBV6-6 and TRBJ2-7, with 7 bases fitting TRBD2. The CDR3 loop spans 15 amino acids. CDR1 is MNHNY and CDR2 is SVGAGI in the germline V gene (reference sequence). With V trimmed by 3 bases and J by 3 bases, 8 bases remained unmatched. DNA for the CDR3: TGTGCCAGCAGTTATGGTCAGGGCGGGAGCTACGAGCAGTACTTC. Amino acid sequence: CASSYGQGGSYEQYF.

The genes are TRBV9 and TRBJ1-1; 7 bases map to TRBD1. This CDR3 is built from 14 residues. The germline gives CDR1 SGDLS, CDR2 YYNGEE. The junction had 5 bases not matched to a gene; V was cut back by 3 bases and J by 3 bases. The CDR3, as DNA: TGTGCCAGCAGCGCCAACAGGGGACACACTGAAGCTTTCTTT. This gives the protein CASSANRGHTEAFF.

The rearrangement joins TRBV18 to TRBJ1-3; perhaps TRBD1 as D (5 bases). CDR1 is KGHSH and CDR2 is LQKENI in the germline V gene. The CDR3 has 15 amino acids. V was pared by 5 bases and J by 0 bases, with 11 bases between. CDR3 in amino acids: CASSSLDNSGNTIYF. CDR3 nucleotides: TGTGCCAGCTCAAGTTTGGACAACTCTGGAAACACCATATATTTT.